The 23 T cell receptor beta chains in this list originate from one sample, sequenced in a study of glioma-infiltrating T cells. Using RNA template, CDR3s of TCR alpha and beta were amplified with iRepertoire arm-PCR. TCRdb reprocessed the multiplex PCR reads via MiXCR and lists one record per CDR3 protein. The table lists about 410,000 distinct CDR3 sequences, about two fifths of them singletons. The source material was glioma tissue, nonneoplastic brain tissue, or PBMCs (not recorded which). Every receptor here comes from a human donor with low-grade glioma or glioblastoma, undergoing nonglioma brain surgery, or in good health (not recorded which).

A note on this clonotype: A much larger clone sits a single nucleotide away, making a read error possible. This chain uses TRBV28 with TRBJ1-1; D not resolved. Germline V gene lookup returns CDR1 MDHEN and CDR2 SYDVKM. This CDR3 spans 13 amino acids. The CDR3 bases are TGTGCCACCCATAGGTGGGAATTGACTGAAGTTTTCTTT. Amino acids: CATHRWELTEVFF.

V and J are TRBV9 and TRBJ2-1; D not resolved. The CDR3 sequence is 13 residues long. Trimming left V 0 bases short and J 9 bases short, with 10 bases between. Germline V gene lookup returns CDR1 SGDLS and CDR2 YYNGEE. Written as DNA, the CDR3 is TGTGCCAGCAGCGTAGATCTGGGCAGTGAGCAGTTCTTC. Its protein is CASSVDLGSEQFF.

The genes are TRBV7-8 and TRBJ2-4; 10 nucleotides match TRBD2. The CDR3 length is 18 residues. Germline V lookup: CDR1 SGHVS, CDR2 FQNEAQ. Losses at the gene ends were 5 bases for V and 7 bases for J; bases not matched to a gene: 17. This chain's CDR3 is CASSPRRLGLATGNIQYF. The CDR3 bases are TGTGCCAGCAGCCCCCGGCGACTGGGACTAGCGACGGGGAACATTCAGTACTTC. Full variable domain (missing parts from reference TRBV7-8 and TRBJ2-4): GAGVSQSPRYKVAKRGQDVALRCDPISGHVSLFWYQQALGQGPEFLTYFQNEAQLDKSGLPSDRFFAERPEGSVSTLKIQRTQQEDSAVYLCASSPRRLGLATGNIQYFGAGTRLSVL.

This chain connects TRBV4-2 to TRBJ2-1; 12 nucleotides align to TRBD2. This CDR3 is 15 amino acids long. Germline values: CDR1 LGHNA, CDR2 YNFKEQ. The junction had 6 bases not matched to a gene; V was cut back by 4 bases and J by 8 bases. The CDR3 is CASSRRLAGADEQFF. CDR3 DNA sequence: TGTGCCAGCAGCCGCCGACTAGCGGGGGCGGATGAGCAGTTCTTC.

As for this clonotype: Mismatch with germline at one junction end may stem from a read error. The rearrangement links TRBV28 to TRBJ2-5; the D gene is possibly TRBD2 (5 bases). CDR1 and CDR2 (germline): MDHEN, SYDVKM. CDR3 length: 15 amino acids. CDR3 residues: CASSLTWRWEEIQYF. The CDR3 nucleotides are TGTGCCAGCAGCTTGACGTGGAGGTGGGAAGAGATCCAGTACTTC.

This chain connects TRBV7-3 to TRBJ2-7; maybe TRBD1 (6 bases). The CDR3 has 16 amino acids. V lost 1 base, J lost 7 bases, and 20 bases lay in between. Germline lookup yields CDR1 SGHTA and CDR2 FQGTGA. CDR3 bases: TGTGCCAGCAGCTTAAACGTGTTTGGGGCAGGGGATGAGCAGTACTTC. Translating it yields CASSLNVFGAGDEQYF.

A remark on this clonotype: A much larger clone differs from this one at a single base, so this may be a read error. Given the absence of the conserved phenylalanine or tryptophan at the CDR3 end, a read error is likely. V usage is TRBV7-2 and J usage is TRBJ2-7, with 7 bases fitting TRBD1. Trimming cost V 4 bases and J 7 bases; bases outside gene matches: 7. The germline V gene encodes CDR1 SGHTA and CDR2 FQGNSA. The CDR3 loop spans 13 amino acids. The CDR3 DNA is TGTGCCAGCAGCTCCAGACAGGGCGGGGAGCAGTACTGC. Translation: CASSSRQGGEQYC.

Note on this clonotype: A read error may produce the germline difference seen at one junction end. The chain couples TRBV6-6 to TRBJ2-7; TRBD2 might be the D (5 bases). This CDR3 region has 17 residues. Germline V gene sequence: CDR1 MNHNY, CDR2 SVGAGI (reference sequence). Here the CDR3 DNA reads TGTGCCAGGAGTTCCCGCCGAAGAGGGCCCCCAACCTACGAGCAGTACTTC. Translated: CARSSRRRGPPTYEQYF.

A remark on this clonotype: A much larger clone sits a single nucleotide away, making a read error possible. CDR3 sequence (DNA): TGCAGCCCTCAGCGGGAGAACTACAATGAGCAGCTCTTC. Its protein product is CSPQRENYNEQLF. This rearrangement joins TRBV20-1 to TRBJ2-1; TRBD2 agrees at 8 bases. This CDR3 spans 13 amino acids. Per the germline V gene, CDR1 is DFQATT and CDR2 is SNEGSKA (reference sequence).

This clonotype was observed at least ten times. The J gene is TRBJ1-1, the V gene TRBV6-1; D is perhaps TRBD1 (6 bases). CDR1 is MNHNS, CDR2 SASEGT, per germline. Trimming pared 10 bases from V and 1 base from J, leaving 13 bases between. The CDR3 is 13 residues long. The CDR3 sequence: CATTLDRNTEAFF. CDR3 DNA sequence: TGTGCCACCACCCTGGACAGGAACACTGAAGCTTTCTTT.

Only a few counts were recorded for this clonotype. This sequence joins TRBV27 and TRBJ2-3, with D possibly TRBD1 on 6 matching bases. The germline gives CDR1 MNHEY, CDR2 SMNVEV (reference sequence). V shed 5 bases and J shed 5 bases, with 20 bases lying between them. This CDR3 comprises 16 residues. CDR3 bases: TGTGCCAGCAGTCCTATAACAGGGACGGGGAGAGATACGCAGTATTTT. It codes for CASSPITGTGRDTQYF.

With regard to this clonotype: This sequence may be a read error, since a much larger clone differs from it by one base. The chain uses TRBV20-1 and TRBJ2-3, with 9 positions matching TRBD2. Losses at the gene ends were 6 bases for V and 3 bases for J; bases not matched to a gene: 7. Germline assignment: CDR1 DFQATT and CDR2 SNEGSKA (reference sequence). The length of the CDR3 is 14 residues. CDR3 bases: TGCAGTGCCAAGAATAGCGGGAGAACAGATACGCAGTATTTT. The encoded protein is CSAKNSGRTDTQYF.

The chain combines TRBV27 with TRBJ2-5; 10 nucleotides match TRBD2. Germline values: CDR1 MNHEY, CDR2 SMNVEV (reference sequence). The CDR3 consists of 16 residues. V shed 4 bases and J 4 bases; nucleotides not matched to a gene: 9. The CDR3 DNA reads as TGTGCCAGCAGTTCCATCGGACTAGCGGTGACAGAGACCCAGTACTTC. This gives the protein CASSSIGLAVTETQYF.

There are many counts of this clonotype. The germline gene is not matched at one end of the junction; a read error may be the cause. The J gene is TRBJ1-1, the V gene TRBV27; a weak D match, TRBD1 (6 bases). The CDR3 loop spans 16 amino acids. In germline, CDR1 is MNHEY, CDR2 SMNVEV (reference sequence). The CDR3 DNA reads TGTGCCAGCATTTTACAACCGGGGGCCTCAAGGACTGAAGCTTTCTTT. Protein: CASILQPGASRTEAFF.

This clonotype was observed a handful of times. CDR3 in DNA: TGTGCCAGCAGCTTATTAGGCGGGGCTCCAGAGCCCCAGCATTTT. It codes for CASSLLGGAPEPQHF. V is TRBV11-2 and J is TRBJ1-5; tentative D call: TRBD1 (5 bases). Trimming removed 2 bases from V and 8 bases from J, with 16 bases in between. The CDR3 contains 15 residues. The germline gives CDR1 SGHAT, CDR2 FQNNGV. The full variable domain, rest sourced from reference TRBV11-2 and TRBJ1-5, is EAGVAQSPRYKIIEKRQSVAFWCNPISGHATLYWYQQILGQGPKLLIQFQNNGVVDDSQLPKDRFSAERLKGVDSTLKIQPAKLEDSAVYLCASSLLGGAPEPQHFGDGTRLSIL.

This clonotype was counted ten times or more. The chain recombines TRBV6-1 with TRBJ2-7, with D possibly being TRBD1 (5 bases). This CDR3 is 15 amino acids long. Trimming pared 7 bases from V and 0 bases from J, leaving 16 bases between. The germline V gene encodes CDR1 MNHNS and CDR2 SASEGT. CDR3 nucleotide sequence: TGTGCCAGCAAGGATCTCCGGACATCCTCCTACGAGCAGTACTTC. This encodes CASKDLRTSSYEQYF.

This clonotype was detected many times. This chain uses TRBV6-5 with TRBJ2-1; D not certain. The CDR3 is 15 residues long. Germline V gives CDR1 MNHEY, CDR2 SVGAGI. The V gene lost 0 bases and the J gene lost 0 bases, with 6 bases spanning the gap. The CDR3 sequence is CASSYSRSSYNEQFF. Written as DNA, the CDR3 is TGTGCCAGCAGTTACTCGAGGAGCTCCTACAATGAGCAGTTCTTC.

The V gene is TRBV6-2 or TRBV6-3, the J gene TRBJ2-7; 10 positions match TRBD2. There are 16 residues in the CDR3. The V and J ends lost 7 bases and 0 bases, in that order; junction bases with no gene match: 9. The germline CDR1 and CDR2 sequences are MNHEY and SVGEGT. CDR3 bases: TGTGCCAGCACTCTCCGAGCTAGCGGGAGCTCCTACGAGCAGTACTTC. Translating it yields CASTLRASGSSYEQYF.

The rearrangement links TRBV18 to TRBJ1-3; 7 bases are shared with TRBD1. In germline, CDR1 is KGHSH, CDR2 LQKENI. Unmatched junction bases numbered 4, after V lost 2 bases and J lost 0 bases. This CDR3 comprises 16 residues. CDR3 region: CASSPTTGSSGNTIYF. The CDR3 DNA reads TGTGCCAGCTCACCAACGACAGGGTCCTCTGGAAACACCATATATTTT.

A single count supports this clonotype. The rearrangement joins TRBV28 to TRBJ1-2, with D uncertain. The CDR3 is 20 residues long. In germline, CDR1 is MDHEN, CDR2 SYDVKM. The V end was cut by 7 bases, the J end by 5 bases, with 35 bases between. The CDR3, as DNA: TGTGCCAGCAAGTCACCCTTCGTAGGGCAGGACGTCCTGCTAGGGTATGGCTACACCTTC. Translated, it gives CASKSPFVGQDVLLGYGYTF.

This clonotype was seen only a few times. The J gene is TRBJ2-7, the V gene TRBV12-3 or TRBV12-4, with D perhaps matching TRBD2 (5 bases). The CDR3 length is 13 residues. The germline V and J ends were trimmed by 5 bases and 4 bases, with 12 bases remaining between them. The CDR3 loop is CASSSDGLYEQYF. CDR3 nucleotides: TGTGCCAGCAGTAGCGACGGACTTTACGAGCAGTACTTC.

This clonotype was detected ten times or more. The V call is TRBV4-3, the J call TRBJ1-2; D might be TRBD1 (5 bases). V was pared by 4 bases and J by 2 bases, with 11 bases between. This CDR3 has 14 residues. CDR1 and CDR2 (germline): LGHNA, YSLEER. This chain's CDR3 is CASSPSRGNYGYTF. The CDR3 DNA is TGCGCCAGCAGCCCTTCCCGGGGGAACTATGGCTACACCTTC.

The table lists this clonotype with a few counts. CDR3 protein: CSADSGSSYNEQFF. The DNA for the CDR3 is TGCAGTGCGGATAGCGGGAGCTCCTACAATGAGCAGTTCTTC. This chain links TRBV20-1 with TRBJ2-1; 9 bases are a match to TRBD2. V trimming: 6 bases; J trimming: 0 bases; junction bases outside the gene matches: 3. CDR1 is DFQATT and CDR2 is SNEGSKA in the germline V gene (reference sequence). CDR3 length equals 14 residues.